This T cell receptor (beta chain) was captured by sequencing in a study of blood T cell repertoires in COVID-19. Clones were read by immunoSEQ multiplex PCR, and TCRdb kept only the in-frame ones, dropping some. The top ten hold 2.5% to 3% of the sample, which has around 150,000 clones, around four fifths seen once. This clone has at least ten counts. The CDR3 contains 14 residues. V lost 3 bases and J lost 5, with 11 bases in between. Germline-derived CDR1 and CDR2 are SGHDN and FVKESK. The clonotype was recovered from a man in his 70s with acute or convalescent COVID-19. The V and J genes are TRBV14 and TRBJ2-1; weak D call: TRBD1 (6 bases). The specimen was peripheral blood. CDR3 coding DNA: TGTGCCAGCAGCCAGGGCCACAGGGACAATGAGCAGTTCTTC. It is translated as CASSQGHRDNEQFF. The whole variable domain, filled in from reference TRBV14 and TRBJ2-1, reads EAGVTQFPSHSVIEKGQTVTLRCDPISGHDNLYWYRRVMGKEIKFLLHFVKESKQDESGMPNNRFLAERTGGTYSTLKVQPAELEDSGVYFCASSQGHRDNEQFFGPGTRLTVL.